Here is one TCR beta chain with its context. Its antigen is currently unknown. The sample belongs to a study of CD8+CD57+ T cells in acquired aplastic anemia. Across the study: CD4+ and CD8+ cells, once sorted, gave DNA averaging roughly 3 ug. Whole-study results and caveats: The number of CD8+ CDR3 sequences shared by patients and controls was about 27. For CD8+ Simpson's diversity, patients and controls showed no significant difference.

The use of genomic DNA as template underpinned the TCR beta VDJ and CDR3 profiling. TCRdb re-analysed the reads in MiXCR, keeping a single row per CDR3 protein. The table shows 250,000 to 350,000 distinct CDR3 sequences, with 55% to 65% occurring only once. This clonotype originated in a human donor with severe aplastic anemia or a healthy control (not recorded which). The source material was sorted CD4+, CD8+, or CD8+CD57+ T cells (not recorded which) from PBMCs.

CDR3 sequence reads: CASRTTTGGRNTGELFF. CDR3 DNA: TGTGCCAGCAGGACTACTACTGGCGGGAGGAACACCGGGGAGCTGTTTTTT. The rearrangement links TRBV2 to TRBJ2-2, with TRBD2 matching over 7 bases. With V trimmed by 6 bases and J by 1 base, 11 bases remained unmatched. This CDR3 has 17 amino acids. Germline V gene lookup returns CDR1 SNHLY and CDR2 FYNNEI.